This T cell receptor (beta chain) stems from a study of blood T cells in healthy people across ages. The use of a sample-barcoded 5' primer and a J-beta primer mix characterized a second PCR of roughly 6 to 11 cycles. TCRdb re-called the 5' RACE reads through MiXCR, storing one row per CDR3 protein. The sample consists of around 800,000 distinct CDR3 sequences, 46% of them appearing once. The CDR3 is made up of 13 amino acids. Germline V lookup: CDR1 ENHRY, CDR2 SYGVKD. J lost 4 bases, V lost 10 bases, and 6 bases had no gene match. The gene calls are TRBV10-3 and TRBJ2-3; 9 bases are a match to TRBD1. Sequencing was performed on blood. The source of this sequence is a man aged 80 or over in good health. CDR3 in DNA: TGTGCCACAGGACAGGGGACATCAGATACGCAGTATTTT. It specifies CATGQGTSDTQYF.